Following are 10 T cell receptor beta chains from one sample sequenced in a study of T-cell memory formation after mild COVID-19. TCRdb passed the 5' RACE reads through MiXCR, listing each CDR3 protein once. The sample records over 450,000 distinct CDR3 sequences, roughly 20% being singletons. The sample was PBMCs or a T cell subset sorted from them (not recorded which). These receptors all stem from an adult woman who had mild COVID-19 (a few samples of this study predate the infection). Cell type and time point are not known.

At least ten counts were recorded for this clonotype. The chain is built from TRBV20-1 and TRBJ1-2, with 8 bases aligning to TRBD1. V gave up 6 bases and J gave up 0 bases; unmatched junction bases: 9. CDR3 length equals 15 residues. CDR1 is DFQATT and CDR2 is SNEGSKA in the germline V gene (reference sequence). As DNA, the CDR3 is TGCAGTGCGCCGCAGGGGGCAGAGGCTAACTATGGCTACACCTTC. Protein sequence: CSAPQGAEANYGYTF.

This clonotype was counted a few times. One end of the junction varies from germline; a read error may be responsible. CDR3 sequence (DNA): TGTGCCAGCCGTTTAGGGGTTCTGGAGTACTTC. It yields the protein CASRLGVLEYF. The chain employs TRBV12-3 or TRBV12-4 and TRBJ2-7; TRBD1 is a possible D gene (5 bases). CDR3 size: 11 residues.

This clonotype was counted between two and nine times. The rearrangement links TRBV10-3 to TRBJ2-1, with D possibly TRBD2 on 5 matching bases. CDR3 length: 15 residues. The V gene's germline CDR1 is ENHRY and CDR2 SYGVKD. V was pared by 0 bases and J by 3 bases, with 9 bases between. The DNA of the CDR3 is TGTGCCATCAGTGAGTCGACCGGGATCTACAATGAGCAGTTCTTC. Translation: CAISESTGIYNEQFF.

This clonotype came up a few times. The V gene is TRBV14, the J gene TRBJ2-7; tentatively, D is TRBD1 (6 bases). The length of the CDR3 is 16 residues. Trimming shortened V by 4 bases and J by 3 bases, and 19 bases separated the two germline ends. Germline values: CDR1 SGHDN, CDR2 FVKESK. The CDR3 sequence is CASSLIGTGWDYEQYF. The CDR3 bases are TGTGCCAGCAGCCTAATAGGAACAGGGTGGGACTACGAGCAGTACTTC.

CDR3 residues: CASSQYEQTQYF. The CDR3 coding sequence is TGTGCCAGCAGCCAATACGAACAGACCCAGTACTTC. The V and J genes are TRBV14 and TRBJ2-5; D is uncertain. Germline values: CDR1 SGHDN, CDR2 FVKESK. CDR3 length equals 12 residues. V was cut by 2 bases and J by 6 bases, with 7 bases left in between.

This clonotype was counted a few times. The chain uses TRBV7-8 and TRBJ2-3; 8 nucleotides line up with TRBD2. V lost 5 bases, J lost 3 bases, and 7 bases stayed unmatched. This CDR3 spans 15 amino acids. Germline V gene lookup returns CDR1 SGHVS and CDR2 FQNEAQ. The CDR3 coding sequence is TGTGCCAGCAGCATAGGGAGCGGGAGAACAGATACGCAGTATTTT. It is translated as CASSIGSGRTDTQYF.

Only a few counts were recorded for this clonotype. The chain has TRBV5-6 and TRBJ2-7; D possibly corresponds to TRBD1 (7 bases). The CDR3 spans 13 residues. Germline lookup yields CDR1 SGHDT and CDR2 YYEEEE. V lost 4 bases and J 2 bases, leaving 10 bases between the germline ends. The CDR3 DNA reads TGTGCCAGCAGCGGCGGGACAGCCTACGAGCAGTACTTC. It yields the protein CASSGGTAYEQYF. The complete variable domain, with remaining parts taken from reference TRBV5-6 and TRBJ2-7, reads DAGVTQSPTHLIKTRGQQVTLRCSPKSGHDTVSWYQQALGQGPQFIFQYYEEEERQRGNFPDRFSGHQFPNYSSELNVNALLLGDSALYLCASSGGTAYEQYFGPGTRLTVT.

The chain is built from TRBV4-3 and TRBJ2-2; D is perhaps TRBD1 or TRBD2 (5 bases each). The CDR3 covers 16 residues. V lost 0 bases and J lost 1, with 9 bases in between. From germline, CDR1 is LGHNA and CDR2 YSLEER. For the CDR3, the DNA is TGCGCCAGCAGCCAAGATGGGGACCAGAACACCGGGGAGCTGTTTTTT. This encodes CASSQDGDQNTGELFF.

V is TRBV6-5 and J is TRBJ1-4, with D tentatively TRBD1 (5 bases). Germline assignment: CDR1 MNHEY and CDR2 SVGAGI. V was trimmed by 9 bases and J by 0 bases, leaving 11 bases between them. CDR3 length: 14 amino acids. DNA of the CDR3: TGTGCCAGTGGGGCGGTTGCAACTAATGAAAAACTGTTTTTT. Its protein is CASGAVATNEKLFF.

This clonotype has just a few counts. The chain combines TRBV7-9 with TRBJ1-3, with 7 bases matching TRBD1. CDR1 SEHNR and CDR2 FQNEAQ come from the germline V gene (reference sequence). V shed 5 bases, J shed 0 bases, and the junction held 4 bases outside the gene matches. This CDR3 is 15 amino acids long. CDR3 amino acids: CASSTGTDSGNTIYF. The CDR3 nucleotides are TGTGCCAGCAGCACCGGGACAGACTCTGGAAACACCATATATTTT. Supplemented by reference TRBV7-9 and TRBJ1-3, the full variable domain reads DTGVSQNPRHKITKRGQNVTFRCDPISEHNRLYWYRQTLGQGPEFLTYFQNEAQLEKSRLLSDRFSAERPKGSFSTLEIQRTEQGDSAMYLCASSTGTDSGNTIYFGEGSWLTVV.